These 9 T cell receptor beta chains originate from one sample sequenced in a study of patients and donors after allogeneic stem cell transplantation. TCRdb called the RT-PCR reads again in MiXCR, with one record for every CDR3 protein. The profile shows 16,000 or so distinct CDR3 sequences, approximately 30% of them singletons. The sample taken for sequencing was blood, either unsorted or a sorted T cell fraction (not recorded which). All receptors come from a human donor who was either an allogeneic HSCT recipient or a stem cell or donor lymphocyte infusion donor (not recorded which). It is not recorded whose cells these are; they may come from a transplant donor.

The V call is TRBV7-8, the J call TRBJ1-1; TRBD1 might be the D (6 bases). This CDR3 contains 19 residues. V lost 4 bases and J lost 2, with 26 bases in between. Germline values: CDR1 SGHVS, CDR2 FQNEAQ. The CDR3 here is CASSSRFLTGGLTNTEAFF. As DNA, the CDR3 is TGTGCCAGCAGCTCCCGCTTCCTGACAGGCGGGCTTACAAACACTGAAGCTTTCTTT.

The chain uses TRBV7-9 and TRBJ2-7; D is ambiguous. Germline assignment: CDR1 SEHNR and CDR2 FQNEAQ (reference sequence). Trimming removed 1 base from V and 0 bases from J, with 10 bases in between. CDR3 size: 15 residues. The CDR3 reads CASSLELGSSYEQYF. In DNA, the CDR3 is TGTGCCAGCAGCTTAGAGTTGGGCAGCTCCTACGAGCAGTACTTC.

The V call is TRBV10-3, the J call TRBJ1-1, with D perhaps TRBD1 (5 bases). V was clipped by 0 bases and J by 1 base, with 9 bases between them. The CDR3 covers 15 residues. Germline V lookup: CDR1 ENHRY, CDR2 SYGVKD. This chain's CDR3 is CAISESRTPNTEAFF. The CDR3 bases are TGTGCCATCAGTGAGTCTCGGACACCGAACACTGAAGCTTTCTTT.

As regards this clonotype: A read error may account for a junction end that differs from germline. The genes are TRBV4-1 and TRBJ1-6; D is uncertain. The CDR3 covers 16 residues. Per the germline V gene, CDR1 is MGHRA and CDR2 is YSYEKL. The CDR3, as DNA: TGCGCCGGCAGCCAAGTAGAAGTATCTTATAATTCACCCCTCCACTTT. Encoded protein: CAGSQVEVSYNSPLHF.

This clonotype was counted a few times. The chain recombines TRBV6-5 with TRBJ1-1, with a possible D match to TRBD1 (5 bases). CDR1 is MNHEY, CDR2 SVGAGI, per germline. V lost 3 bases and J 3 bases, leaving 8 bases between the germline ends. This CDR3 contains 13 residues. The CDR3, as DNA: TGTGCCAGCAGTTATGGGGCAGACACTGAAGCTTTCTTT. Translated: CASSYGADTEAFF.

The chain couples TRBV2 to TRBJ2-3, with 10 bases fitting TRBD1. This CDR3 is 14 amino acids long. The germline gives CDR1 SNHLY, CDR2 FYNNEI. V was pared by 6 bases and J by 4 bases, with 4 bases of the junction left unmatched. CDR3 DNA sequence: TGTGCCAGCAGCTGGGACAGGGGTCCAGATACGCAGTATTTT. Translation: CASSWDRGPDTQYF.

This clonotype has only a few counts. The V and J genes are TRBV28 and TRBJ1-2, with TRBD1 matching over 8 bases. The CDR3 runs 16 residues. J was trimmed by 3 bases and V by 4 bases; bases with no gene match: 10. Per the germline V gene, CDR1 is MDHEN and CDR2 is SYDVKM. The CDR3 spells CASSYPGGYGYYGYTF. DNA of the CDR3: TGTGCCAGCAGTTATCCAGGGGGCTACGGGTACTATGGCTACACCTTC.

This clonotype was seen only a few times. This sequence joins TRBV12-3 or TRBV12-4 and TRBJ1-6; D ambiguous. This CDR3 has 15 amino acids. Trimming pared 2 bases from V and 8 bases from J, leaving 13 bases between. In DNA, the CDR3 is TGTGCCAGCAGTTTACGGTCGGCGGACGATTCACCCCTCCACTTT. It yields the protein CASSLRSADDSPLHF.

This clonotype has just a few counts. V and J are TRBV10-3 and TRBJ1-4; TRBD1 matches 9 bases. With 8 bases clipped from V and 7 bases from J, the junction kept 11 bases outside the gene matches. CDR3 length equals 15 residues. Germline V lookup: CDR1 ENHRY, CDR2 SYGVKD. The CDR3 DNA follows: TGTGCCATCGGGGCGGGACAGGGACCAAGTGAAAAACTGTTTTTT. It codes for CAIGAGQGPSEKLFF.